The rows below give T cell receptor beta chains drawn from one sample of a study of blood T cell repertoires in COVID-19. Some clones are missing from TCRdb's copy, which holds only in-frame ones; the method was immunoSEQ multiplex PCR. Of around 230,000 clones in the sample, 65% to 85% were seen once. Input material: peripheral blood. Receptor source: a man aged 35-49 years with acute or convalescent COVID-19. Both conserved end residues are part of each CDR3. The order of the fields is D gene, V gene, J gene, CDR3 length, CDR3 DNA, CDR3 protein. A D gene is named only where the DNA matches it firmly.

-,TRBV10-3,TRBJ2-1,16,TGTGCCATCAGTGAGTCGGCGGGAAGCTCCTACAATGAGCAGTTCTTC,CAISESAGSSYNEQFF
-,TRBV9,TRBJ2-5,14,TGTGCCAGCAGCGTAGTCCCAGGTCAAGAGACCCAGTACTTC,CASSVVPGQETQYF
-,TRBV2,TRBJ1-2,14,TGTGCCAGCAGGGGAGACAGGTTTAACTATGGCTACACCTTC,CASRGDRFNYGYTF
TRBD1,TRBV5-1,TRBJ2-1,16,TGCGCCAGCAGCCCCAATGGTCGGACAGGGGGCAATGAGCAGTTCTTC,CASSPNGRTGGNEQFF
-,TRBV6-6,TRBJ1-1,13,TGTGCCAGCAGTCCCCAGGTTTACACTGAAGCTTTCTTT,CASSPQVYTEAFF
-,TRBV18,TRBJ2-1,12,TGTGCCAGCTCTCCGGGGAGGAATGAGCAGTTCTTC,CASSPGRNEQFF
TRBD1,TRBV7-2,TRBJ1-2,15,TGTGCCAGCAGCCCACAAACAGGGGTGAACTATGGCTACACCTTC,CASSPQTGVNYGYTF
TRBD1,TRBV19,TRBJ1-1,16,TGTGCCAGTAGTGAACTCACCGGGACAGGAAACACTGAAGCTTTCTTT,CASSELTGTGNTEAFF
TRBD1,TRBV5-1,TRBJ1-4,14,TGCGCCAGCAGCTTTACAGGGGGCTCAGAAAAACTGTTTTTT,CASSFTGGSEKLFF
-,TRBV6-5,TRBJ1-2,15,TGTGCCAGCAGTCCGGGGGGTTTCTTATCCGCTGGCTACACCTTC,CASSPGGFLSAGYTF
-,TRBV19,TRBJ2-7,17,TGTGCCAGTTCACACCGCCCAAGTGGAGCGAACTCCTACGAGCAGTACTTC,CASSHRPSGANSYEQYF
-,TRBV11-2,TRBJ1-6,15,TGTGCCAGCAGCGACGGGTTTTCCTATAATTCACCCCTCCACTTT,CASSDGFSYNSPLHF
TRBD1,TRBV7-9,TRBJ1-1,14,TGTGCCAGCAGCTTACACAGGGGGAAGACTGAAGCTTTCTTT,CASSLHRGKTEAFF
-,TRBV19,TRBJ2-3,13,TGTGCCAGTAGTATAGATTTAGGAGGTACGCAGTATTTT,CASSIDLGGTQYF
-,TRBV9,TRBJ2-7,14,TGTGCCAGCAGCGTAGAACAGGTCTCCTACGAGCAGTACTTC,CASSVEQVSYEQYF
TRBD2,TRBV10-1,TRBJ2-1,16,TGCGCCAGCAGTGGACGAGTAGCGGGAGGGGACAATGAGCAGTTCTTC,CASSGRVAGGDNEQFF